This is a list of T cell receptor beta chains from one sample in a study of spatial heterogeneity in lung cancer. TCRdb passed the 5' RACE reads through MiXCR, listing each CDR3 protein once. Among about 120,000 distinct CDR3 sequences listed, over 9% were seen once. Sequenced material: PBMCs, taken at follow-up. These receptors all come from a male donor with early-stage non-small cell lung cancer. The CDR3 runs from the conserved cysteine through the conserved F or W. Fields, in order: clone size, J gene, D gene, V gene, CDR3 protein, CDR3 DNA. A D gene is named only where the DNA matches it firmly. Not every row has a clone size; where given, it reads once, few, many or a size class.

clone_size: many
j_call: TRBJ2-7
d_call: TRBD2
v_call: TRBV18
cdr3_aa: CASSPPIASGHYEQYF
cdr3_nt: TGTGCCAGCTCACCACCGATCGCTAGCGGACACTACGAGCAGTACTTC

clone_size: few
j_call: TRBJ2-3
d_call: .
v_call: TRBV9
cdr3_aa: CASSVGGGRSRTDTQYF
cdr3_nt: TGTGCCAGCAGCGTAGGAGGGGGGCGTAGTAGGACAGATACGCAGTATTTT

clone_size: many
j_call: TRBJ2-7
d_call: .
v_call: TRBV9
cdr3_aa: CASSPTPESSYEQYF
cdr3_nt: TGTGCCAGCAGCCCGACCCCCGAGAGCTCCTACGAGCAGTACTTC

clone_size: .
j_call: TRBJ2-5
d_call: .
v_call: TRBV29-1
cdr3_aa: CSVEDLTWGGRETQYF
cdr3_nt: TGCAGCGTTGAAGACCTCACGTGGGGGGGCAGAGAGACCCAGTACTTC

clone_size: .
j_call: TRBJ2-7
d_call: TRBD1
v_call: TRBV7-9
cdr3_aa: CASSLEEGRGPPSYEQYF
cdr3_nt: TGTGCCAGCAGCTTAGAAGAGGGCAGGGGGCCACCATCCTACGAGCAGTACTTC

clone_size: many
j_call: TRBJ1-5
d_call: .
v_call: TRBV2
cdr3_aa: CASSEFLYSNQPQHF
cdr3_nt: TGTGCCAGCAGTGAATTCTTGTATAGCAATCAGCCCCAGCATTTT

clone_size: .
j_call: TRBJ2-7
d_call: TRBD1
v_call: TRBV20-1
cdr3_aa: CSASNTRDRVQYF
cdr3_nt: TGCAGTGCTAGTAACACCCGGGACAGGGTTCAGTACTTC

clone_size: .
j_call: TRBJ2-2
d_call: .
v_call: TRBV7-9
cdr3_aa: CASSPTPDVQVRGELFF
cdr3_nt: TGTGCCAGCAGCCCAACTCCCGACGTCCAAGTGAGGGGGGAGCTGTTTTTT

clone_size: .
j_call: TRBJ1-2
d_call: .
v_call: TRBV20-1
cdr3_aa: CSASYPDRYYGYTF
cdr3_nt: TGCAGTGCTAGTTACCCGGACAGATACTATGGCTACACCTTC

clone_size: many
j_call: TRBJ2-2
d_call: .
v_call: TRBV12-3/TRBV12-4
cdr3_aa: CASSKTTNTGELFF
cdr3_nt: TGTGCCAGCAGTAAAACTACTAACACCGGGGAGCTGTTTTTT

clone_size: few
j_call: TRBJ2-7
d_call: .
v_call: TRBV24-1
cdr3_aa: CATSDSGLLNGEQYF
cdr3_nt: TGTGCCACCAGTGATTCGGGCCTACTTAATGGGGAGCAGTACTTC

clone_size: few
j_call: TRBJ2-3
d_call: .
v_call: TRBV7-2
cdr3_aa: CASSLNPWGIASSTDTQYF
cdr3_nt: TGTGCCAGCAGCTTAAACCCCTGGGGGATAGCTTCTAGCACAGATACGCAGTATTTT

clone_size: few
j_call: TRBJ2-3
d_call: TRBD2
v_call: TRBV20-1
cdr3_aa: CSARDPSSGVSDTQYF
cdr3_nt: TGCAGTGCTAGAGATCCATCTAGCGGGGTCTCAGATACGCAGTATTTT

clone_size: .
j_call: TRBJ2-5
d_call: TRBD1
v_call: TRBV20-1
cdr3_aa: CSARDLEGADETQYF
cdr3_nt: TGCAGTGCTAGAGATCTTGAGGGGGCAGATGAGACCCAGTACTTC

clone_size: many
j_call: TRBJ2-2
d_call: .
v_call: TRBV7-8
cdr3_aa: CASSPAWGANTGELFF
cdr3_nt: TGTGCCAGCAGCCCAGCATGGGGCGCGAACACCGGGGAGCTGTTTTTT

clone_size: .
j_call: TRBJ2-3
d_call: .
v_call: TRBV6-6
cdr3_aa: CASSYYQPGVGTDTQYF
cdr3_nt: TGTGCCAGCAGTTATTATCAGCCCGGGGTGGGGACAGATACGCAGTATTTT

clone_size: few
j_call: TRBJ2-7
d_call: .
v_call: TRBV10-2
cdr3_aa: CASSESGGGYEQYF
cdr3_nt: TGCGCCAGCAGTGAGTCCGGGGGCGGCTACGAGCAGTACTTC

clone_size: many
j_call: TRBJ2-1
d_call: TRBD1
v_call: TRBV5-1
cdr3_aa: CASFKTGGYFF
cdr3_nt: TGCGCCAGCTTTAAGACAGGGGGTTATTTCTTC

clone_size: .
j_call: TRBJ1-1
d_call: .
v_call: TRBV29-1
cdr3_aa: CSVVTPEAFF
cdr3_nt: TGCAGCGTAGTGACACCTGAAGCTTTCTTT

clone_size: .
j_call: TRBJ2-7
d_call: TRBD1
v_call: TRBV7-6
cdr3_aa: CASSFRPQGSEQYF
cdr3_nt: TGTGCCAGCAGCTTTCGACCACAGGGGTCCGAGCAGTACTTC

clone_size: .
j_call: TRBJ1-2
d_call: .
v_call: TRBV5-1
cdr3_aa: CASSSSGQSSFSYGYTF
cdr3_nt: TGCGCCAGCAGCAGCTCTGGACAGTCTTCTTTTAGCTATGGCTACACCTTC

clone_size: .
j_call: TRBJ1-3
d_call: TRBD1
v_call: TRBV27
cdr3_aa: CASRLTGFLSGNTIYF
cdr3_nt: TGTGCCAGCAGACTGACAGGGTTCCTCTCTGGAAACACCATATATTTT

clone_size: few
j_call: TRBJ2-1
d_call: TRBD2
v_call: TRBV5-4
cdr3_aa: CASSPGGLADNEQFF
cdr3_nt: TGTGCCAGCAGCCCGGGAGGGCTAGCGGACAATGAGCAGTTCTTC